These T cell receptor beta chains were read from a single sample in a study of Ad26.COV2.S vaccination and SARS-CoV-2 variants. This table comes from immunoSEQ multiplex PCR, and its TCRdb copy is limited to in-frame clones, with some not included. This sample carries 450,000 to 550,000 clones, about 88% of them seen once, and the ten largest clones take over 2%. Sequencing was performed on peripheral blood, taken in a trial of Ad26.COV2.S vaccine versus placebo. The receptors here all came from a person between 18 and 65 years old who received the Ad26.COV2.S COVID-19 vaccine or a placebo. CDR3s include the opening cysteine and the closing phenylalanine or tryptophan. The D gene is left open where the match is weak. Not every row has a clone size; where given, it reads once, few, many or a size class.

CDR3: CAISHEVGGGQPQHF
DNA: TGTGCCATCAGCCACGAGGTTGGGGGAGGCCAGCCCCAGCATTTT
V: TRBV10-3
D: .
J: TRBJ1-5
size: .

CDR3: CASRFGYEQYF
DNA: TGTGCCAGCAGGTTCGGCTACGAGCAGTACTTC
V: TRBV5-6
D: .
J: TRBJ2-7
size: few

CDR3: CASSLPIGGGSMSTDTQYF
DNA: TGTGCCAGCAGCTTACCGATAGGGGGAGGCTCCATGAGCACAGATACGCAGTATTTT
V: TRBV7-2
D: .
J: TRBJ2-3
size: .

CDR3: CASSPQGTMNTEAFF
DNA: TGTGCCAGCAGCCCACAGGGGACAATGAACACTGAAGCTTTCTTT
V: TRBV9
D: TRBD1
J: TRBJ1-1
size: .

CDR3: CASSNGVGGELFF
DNA: TGTGCTAGTTCTAACGGGGTAGGCGGGGAGCTGTTTTTT
V: TRBV12-5
D: .
J: TRBJ2-2
size: .

CDR3: CATSRERTGGQPQHF
DNA: TGTGCCACCAGCAGAGAGAGGACGGGAGGCCAGCCCCAGCATTTT
V: TRBV15
D: .
J: TRBJ1-5
size: .

CDR3: CASSQGLNTGELFF
DNA: TGTGCCAGCAGCCAAGGGTTGAACACCGGGGAGCTGTTTTTT
V: TRBV14
D: .
J: TRBJ2-2
size: .

CDR3: CASSQAYERRYNEQFF
DNA: TGCGCCAGCAGCCAAGCTTATGAACGTCGCTACAATGAGCAGTTCTTC
V: TRBV4-1
D: .
J: TRBJ2-1
size: .

CDR3: CASSPTRSGGTDTQYF
DNA: TGTGCCAGCTCACCAACTCGTAGCGGGGGCACAGATACGCAGTATTTT
V: TRBV18
D: TRBD2
J: TRBJ2-3
size: .

CDR3: CASALEPRSSF
DNA: TGTGCCAGCGCACTGGAGCCACGATCATCTTTT
V: TRBV5-5
D: .
J: TRBJ2-3
size: once

CDR3: CASSQGGSLQETQYF
DNA: TGCGCCAGCAGCCAAGGCGGATCACTTCAAGAGACCCAGTACTTC
V: TRBV4-1
D: .
J: TRBJ2-5
size: .

CDR3: CASSSKKSQGSPLHF
DNA: TGTGCCAGCAGCTCCAAAAAATCACAGGGTTCACCCCTCCACTTT
V: TRBV5-4
D: .
J: TRBJ1-6
size: .

CDR3: CASSYSPGDQPQHF
DNA: TGTGCCAGCAGTTACTCGCCGGGGGATCAGCCCCAGCATTTT
V: TRBV6-5
D: .
J: TRBJ1-5
size: .

CDR3: CASSPAGGLETQYF
DNA: TGTGCCAGCTCACCAGCGGGAGGGCTGGAGACCCAGTACTTC
V: TRBV18
D: TRBD2
J: TRBJ2-5
size: .

CDR3: CASIAHLNTEAFF
DNA: TGTGCCAGTATAGCGCACCTGAACACTGAAGCTTTCTTT
V: TRBV19
D: .
J: TRBJ1-1
size: .

CDR3: CASSSNRAHGYTF
DNA: TGTGCCAGCAGTTCAAACAGGGCCCATGGCTACACCTTC
V: TRBV6-5
D: .
J: TRBJ1-2
size: .

CDR3: CASSQGPDTQYF
DNA: TGCGCCAGCAGCCAAGGCCCAGATACGCAGTATTTT
V: TRBV4-1
D: .
J: TRBJ2-3
size: .

CDR3: CASTRAWFNEKLFF
DNA: TGTGCCAGCACTCGAGCCTGGTTTAATGAAAAACTGTTTTTT
V: TRBV7-9
D: .
J: TRBJ1-4
size: .

CDR3: CASEQGLAGGPRYQETQYF
DNA: TGCGCCAGTGAACAAGGACTAGCGGGGGGACCGAGGTACCAAGAGACCCAGTACTTC
V: TRBV10-2
D: TRBD2
J: TRBJ2-5
size: .

CDR3: CASSYPARGEQYF
DNA: TGTGCCAGCAGTTACCCGGCACGGGGAGAGCAGTACTTC
V: TRBV6-5
D: .
J: TRBJ2-7
size: .

CDR3: CASSFVQGEAGEQYF
DNA: TGTGCCAGCTCATTCGTGCAGGGGGAAGCGGGGGAGCAGTACTTC
V: TRBV18
D: .
J: TRBJ2-7
size: .

CDR3: CATSDYSGRDTGELFF
DNA: TGTGCCACCAGTGATTATAGCGGGAGGGACACCGGGGAGCTGTTTTTT
V: TRBV24-1
D: TRBD2
J: TRBJ2-2
size: .

CDR3: CASIGTLTGELFF
DNA: TGCGCCAGCATCGGGACACTAACCGGGGAGCTGTTTTTT
V: TRBV5-1
D: .
J: TRBJ2-2
size: .

CDR3: CASSPGTAKSETGELFF
DNA: TGTGCCAGCAGCCCGGGGACAGCAAAGTCCGAAACCGGGGAGCTGTTTTTT
V: TRBV7-2
D: TRBD1
J: TRBJ2-2
size: .

CDR3: CASSPRGGNNSPLHF
DNA: TGTGCCAGCTCACCAAGGGGGGGGAACAATTCACCCCTCCACTTT
V: TRBV18
D: .
J: TRBJ1-6
size: .

CDR3: CASSQEARRRLFGPLHF
DNA: TGCGCCAGCAGCCAAGAAGCCCGAAGAAGGCTTTTCGGGCCCCTCCACTTT
V: TRBV4-1
D: .
J: TRBJ1-6
size: .

CDR3: CAGGTTAKNEKLFF
DNA: TGTGCCGGAGGGACGACGGCCAAGAATGAAAAACTGTTTTTT
V: TRBV2
D: .
J: TRBJ1-4
size: once

CDR3: CASTALSGSQETQYF
DNA: TGTGCCAGCACTGCCCTTAGCGGGAGCCAAGAGACCCAGTACTTC
V: TRBV5-6
D: TRBD2
J: TRBJ2-5
size: .

CDR3: CASSLSLDSYNEQFF
DNA: TGTGCCAGCAGCTTATCCTTGGACAGTTACAATGAGCAGTTCTTC
V: TRBV7-9
D: .
J: TRBJ2-1
size: .

CDR3: CASSLGEGSGANVLTF
DNA: TGTGCCAGCAGCTTAGGGGAGGGGTCCGGGGCCAACGTCCTGACTTTC
V: TRBV7-2
D: TRBD2
J: TRBJ2-6
size: .

CDR3: CASSLDSLYTEAFF
DNA: TGTGCCAGCAGCTTAGACAGCCTGTACACTGAAGCTTTCTTT
V: TRBV11-2
D: .
J: TRBJ1-1
size: .

CDR3: CASSFTGTGVTGNTIYF
DNA: TGTGCCAGCAGTTTTACCGGGACAGGGGTAACTGGAAACACCATATATTTT
V: TRBV13
D: TRBD1
J: TRBJ1-3
size: .

CDR3: CASSQDLPGYGSPLHF
DNA: TGTGCCAGCAGCCAAGACCTGCCAGGCTATGGCTCACCCCTCCACTTT
V: TRBV3-1/TRBV3-2
D: .
J: TRBJ1-6
size: .

CDR3: CAWSYSLYQPQHF
DNA: TGTGCCTGGAGTTATAGCCTGTACCAGCCCCAGCATTTT
V: TRBV30
D: .
J: TRBJ1-5
size: .

CDR3: CASSYFTGGGTEAFF
DNA: TGTGCCAGCAGCTACTTTACAGGGGGAGGCACTGAAGCTTTCTTT
V: TRBV7-2
D: TRBD1
J: TRBJ1-1
size: .

CDR3: CASSLMYSNQPQHF
DNA: TGTGCCAGCAGCCTCATGTATAGCAATCAGCCCCAGCATTTT
V: TRBV3-1/TRBV3-2
D: .
J: TRBJ1-5
size: once

CDR3: CASSLEHRANEKLFF
DNA: TGCGCCAGCAGCTTGGAGCATCGAGCTAATGAAAAACTGTTTTTT
V: TRBV5-1
D: .
J: TRBJ1-4
size: .

CDR3: CASSVAAGARGELFF
DNA: TGTGCCAGCAGCGTAGCGGCAGGGGCTCGGGGGGAGCTGTTTTTT
V: TRBV9
D: .
J: TRBJ2-2
size: .

CDR3: CASSQEGLGEKLFF
DNA: TGTGCCAGCAGCCAAGAAGGGCTGGGTGAAAAACTGTTTTTT
V: TRBV14
D: .
J: TRBJ1-4
size: .

CDR3: CASSYARWDEQFF
DNA: TGTGCCAGCAGTTACGCCCGGTGGGATGAGCAGTTCTTC
V: TRBV6-2/TRBV6-3
D: .
J: TRBJ2-1
size: .

CDR3: CASSQGSSNQPQHF
DNA: TGCGCCAGCAGCCAAGGGTCAAGCAATCAGCCCCAGCATTTT
V: TRBV4-3
D: .
J: TRBJ1-5
size: once

CDR3: CASSYSRQNYNSPLHF
DNA: TGTGCCAGCAGTTACTCTAGACAAAATTATAATTCACCCCTCCACTTT
V: TRBV6-5
D: .
J: TRBJ1-6
size: .

CDR3: CASSLAGRVSNQPQHF
DNA: TGTGCCAGCAGCTTAGCGGGCAGGGTGAGCAATCAGCCCCAGCATTTT
V: TRBV7-9
D: .
J: TRBJ1-5
size: once

CDR3: CASSLVGVGDYVEETQYF
DNA: TGTGCCAGCAGCTTAGTAGGCGTCGGCGACTACGTCGAGGAGACCCAGTACTTC
V: TRBV13
D: .
J: TRBJ2-5
size: .

CDR3: CATSRVMAGGTEAFF
DNA: TGTGCCACCAGCAGAGTAATGGCTGGGGGCACTGAAGCTTTCTTT
V: TRBV15
D: .
J: TRBJ1-1
size: .

CDR3: CASSEFRTGNDNEQFF
DNA: TGTGCCAGCAGTGAATTTAGGACAGGGAACGACAATGAGCAGTTCTTC
V: TRBV25-1
D: TRBD1
J: TRBJ2-1
size: .

CDR3: CASSYSRWGGGYGYTF
DNA: TGTGCCAGCAGTTACTCGCGATGGGGCGGTGGCTATGGCTACACCTTC
V: TRBV6-5
D: .
J: TRBJ1-2
size: .